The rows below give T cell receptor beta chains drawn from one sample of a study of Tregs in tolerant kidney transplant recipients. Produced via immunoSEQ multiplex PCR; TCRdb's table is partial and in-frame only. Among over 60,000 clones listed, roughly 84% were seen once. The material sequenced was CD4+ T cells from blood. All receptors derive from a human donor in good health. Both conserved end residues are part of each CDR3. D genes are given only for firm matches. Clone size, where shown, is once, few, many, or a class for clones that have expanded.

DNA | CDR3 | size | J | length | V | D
TGTGCCAGCAGTGCCGGAAACACCATATATTTT | CASSAGNTIYF | . | TRBJ1-3 | 11 | TRBV25-1 | .
TGTGCCAGCAGCTTAGTGGGGTACAATGAGCAGTTCTTC | CASSLVGYNEQFF | . | TRBJ2-1 | 13 | TRBV7-2 | .
TGTGCCAGCAGCCGACGGGTCGGGGGCTCCTACAATGAGCAGTTCTTC | CASSRRVGGSYNEQFF | . | TRBJ2-1 | 16 | TRBV5-6 | .
TGTGCCAGCAGCCTCCGGGGCGGGAGTGATGGCGCAGATACGCAGTATTTT | CASSLRGGSDGADTQYF | . | TRBJ2-3 | 17 | TRBV11-2 | TRBD2
TGCGCCAGCAGCCAAGATCCGAACAGAAAAGCTTTCTTT | CASSQDPNRKAFF | . | TRBJ1-1 | 13 | TRBV4-1 | .
TGTGCCAGCGTCGAGGCGGGGGTCAGCACAGATACGCAGTATTTT | CASVEAGVSTDTQYF | . | TRBJ2-3 | 15 | TRBV5-6 | TRBD2
TGTGCCAGCAGCGTAGCTAGTGCTTCCTACAATGAGCAGTTCTTC | CASSVASASYNEQFF | . | TRBJ2-1 | 15 | TRBV7-9 | .
TGTGCCAGCAGTTTCGTGGGCTCTAGCGGCGGGGAGCTGTTTTTT | CASSFVGSSGGELFF | . | TRBJ2-2 | 15 | TRBV27 | TRBD2
TGTGCCAGCTCACCTCCCCTCGGACTAGCGGGCCGCGAGACCCAGTACTTC | CASSPPLGLAGRETQYF | . | TRBJ2-5 | 17 | TRBV18 | TRBD2
TGTGCCAGCAGCCCGGGGTTTTTATACAATGAGCAGTTCTTC | CASSPGFLYNEQFF | . | TRBJ2-1 | 14 | TRBV7-2 | .
TGTGCCAGCAGTTTATACCCCCCCCTTTACCGGGACCTGGGTTTCTTT | CASSLYPPLYRDLGFF | . | TRBJ1-1 | 16 | TRBV27 | .
TGTGCCAGCAGCTTATTGACCGAGCAGTACTTC | CASSLLTEQYF | . | TRBJ2-7 | 11 | TRBV11-2 | .
TGTGCCAGCAGTCCAAAGGGACAGTGGACGACTCAGCCCCAGCATTTT | CASSPKGQWTTQPQHF | . | TRBJ1-5 | 16 | TRBV2 | TRBD1
TGTGCCAGCAGCTCACTCGGGGGGACAGGAGCCTACAATGAGCAGTTCTTC | CASSSLGGTGAYNEQFF | . | TRBJ2-1 | 17 | TRBV7-2 | .
TGTGCCAGCAGCTTAATCGCTAGCGGGAGGGGCAATGAGCAGTTCTTC | CASSLIASGRGNEQFF | . | TRBJ2-1 | 16 | TRBV7-9 | TRBD2
TGCGCCAGCAGGGCTCCTTCAGGGAGCACAGATACGCAGTATTTT | CASRAPSGSTDTQYF | . | TRBJ2-3 | 15 | TRBV5-1 | .
TGTGCCACGGTGAGGGGAGCGCCACAAAATACGCAGTATTTT | CATVRGAPQNTQYF | . | TRBJ2-3 | 14 | TRBV7-2 | .
TGTGCCAGCAGCCGCGTTGGGGCAGGGTCCTACGAGCAGTACTTC | CASSRVGAGSYEQYF | . | TRBJ2-7 | 15 | TRBV27 | .
TGTGCCTGGAGTGTAGGTGGGGCGCCCCTCCACTTT | CAWSVGGAPLHF | . | TRBJ1-6 | 12 | TRBV30 | .
TGTGCCAGCGGGACAGGGGCCGTCCTGACTTTC | CASGTGAVLTF | few | TRBJ2-6 | 11 | TRBV7-3 | TRBD1
TGCAGCGTTGTTCGGGCAGCGGGAGGGAGCAATGAGCAGTTCTTC | CSVVRAAGGSNEQFF | . | TRBJ2-1 | 15 | TRBV29-1 | TRBD2